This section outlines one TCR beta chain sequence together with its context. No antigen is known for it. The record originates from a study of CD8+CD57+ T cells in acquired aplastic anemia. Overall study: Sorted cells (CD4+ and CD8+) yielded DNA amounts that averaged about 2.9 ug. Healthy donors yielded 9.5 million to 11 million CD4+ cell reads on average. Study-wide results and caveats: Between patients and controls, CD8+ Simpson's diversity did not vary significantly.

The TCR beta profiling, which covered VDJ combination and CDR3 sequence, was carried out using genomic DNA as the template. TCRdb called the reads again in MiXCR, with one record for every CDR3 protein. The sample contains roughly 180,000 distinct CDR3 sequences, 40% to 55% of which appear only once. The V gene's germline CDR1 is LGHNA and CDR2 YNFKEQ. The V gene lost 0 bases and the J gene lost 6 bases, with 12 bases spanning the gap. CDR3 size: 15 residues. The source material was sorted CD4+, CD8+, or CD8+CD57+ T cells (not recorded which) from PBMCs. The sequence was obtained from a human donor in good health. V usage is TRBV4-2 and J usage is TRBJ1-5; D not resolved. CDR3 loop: CASSQDALVAQPQHF. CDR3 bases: TGTGCCAGCAGCCAAGATGCCCTAGTTGCTCAGCCCCAGCATTTT.